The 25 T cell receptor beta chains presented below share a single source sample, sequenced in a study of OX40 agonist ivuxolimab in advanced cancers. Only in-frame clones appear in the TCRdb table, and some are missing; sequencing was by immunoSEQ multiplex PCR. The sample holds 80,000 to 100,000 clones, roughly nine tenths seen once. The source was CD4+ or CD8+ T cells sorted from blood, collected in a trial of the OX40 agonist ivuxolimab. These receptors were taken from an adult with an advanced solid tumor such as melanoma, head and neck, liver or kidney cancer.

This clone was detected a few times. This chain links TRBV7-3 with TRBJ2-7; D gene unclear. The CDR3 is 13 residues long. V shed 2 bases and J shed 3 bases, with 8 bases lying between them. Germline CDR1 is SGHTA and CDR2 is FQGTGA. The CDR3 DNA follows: TGTGCCAGCAGCTTAGACCCAAACTACGAGCAGTACTTC. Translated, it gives CASSLDPNYEQYF.

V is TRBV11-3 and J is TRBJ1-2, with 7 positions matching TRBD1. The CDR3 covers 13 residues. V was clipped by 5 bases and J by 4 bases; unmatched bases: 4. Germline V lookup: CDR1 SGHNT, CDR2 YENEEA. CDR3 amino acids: CASSQGTAYGYTF. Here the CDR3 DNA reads TGTGCCAGCAGCCAGGGGACAGCCTATGGCTACACCTTC.

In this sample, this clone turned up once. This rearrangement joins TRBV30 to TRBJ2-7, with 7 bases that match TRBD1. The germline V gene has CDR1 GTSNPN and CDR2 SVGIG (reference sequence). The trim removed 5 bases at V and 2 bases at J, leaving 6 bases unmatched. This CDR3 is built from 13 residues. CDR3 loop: CAWGLTGTYEQYF. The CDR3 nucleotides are TGTGCCTGGGGGTTGACAGGGACCTACGAGCAGTACTTC.

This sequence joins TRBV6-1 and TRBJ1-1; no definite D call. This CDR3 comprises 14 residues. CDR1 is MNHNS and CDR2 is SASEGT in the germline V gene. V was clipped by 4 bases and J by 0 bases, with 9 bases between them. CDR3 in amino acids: CASSAPTVNTEAFF. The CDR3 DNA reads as TGTGCCAGCAGTGCACCAACAGTGAACACTGAAGCTTTCTTT.

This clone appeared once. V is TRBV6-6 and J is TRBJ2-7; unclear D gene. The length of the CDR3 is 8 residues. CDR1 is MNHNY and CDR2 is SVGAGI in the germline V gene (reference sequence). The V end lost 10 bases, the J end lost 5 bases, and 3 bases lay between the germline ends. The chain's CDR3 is CAKNEQYF. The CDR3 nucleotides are TGTGCCAAGAACGAGCAGTACTTC.

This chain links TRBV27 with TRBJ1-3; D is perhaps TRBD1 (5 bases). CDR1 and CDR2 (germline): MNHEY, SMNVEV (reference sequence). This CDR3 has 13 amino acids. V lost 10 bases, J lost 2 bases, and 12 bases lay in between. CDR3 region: CATGTTAGNTIYF. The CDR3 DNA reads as TGTGCCACGGGGACGACGGCTGGAAACACCATATATTTT.

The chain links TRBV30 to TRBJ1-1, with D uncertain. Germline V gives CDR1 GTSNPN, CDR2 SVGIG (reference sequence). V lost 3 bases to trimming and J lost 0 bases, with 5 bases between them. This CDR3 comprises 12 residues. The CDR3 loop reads CAWRPLNTEAFF. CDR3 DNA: TGTGCCTGGAGGCCATTGAACACTGAAGCTTTCTTT. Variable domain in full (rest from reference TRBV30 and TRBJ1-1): SQTIHQWPATLVQPVGSPLSLECTVEGTSNPNLYWYRQAAGRGLQLLFYSVGIGQISSEVPQNLSASRPQDRQFILSSKKLLLSDSGFYLCAWRPLNTEAFFGQGTRLTVV.

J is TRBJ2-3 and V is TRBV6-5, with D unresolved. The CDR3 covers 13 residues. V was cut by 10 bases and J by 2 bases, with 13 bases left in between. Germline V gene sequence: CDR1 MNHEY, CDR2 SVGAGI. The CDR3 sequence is CATAHSYTDTQYF. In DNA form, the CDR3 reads TGTGCCACCGCACATAGCTACACAGATACGCAGTATTTT.

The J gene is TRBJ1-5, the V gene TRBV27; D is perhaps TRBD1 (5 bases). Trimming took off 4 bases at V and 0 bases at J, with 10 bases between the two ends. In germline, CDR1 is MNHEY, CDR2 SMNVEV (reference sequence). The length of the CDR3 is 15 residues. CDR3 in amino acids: CASSSRDGSNQPQHF. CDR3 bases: TGTGCCAGCAGTTCCCGGGACGGTAGCAATCAGCCCCAGCATTTT.

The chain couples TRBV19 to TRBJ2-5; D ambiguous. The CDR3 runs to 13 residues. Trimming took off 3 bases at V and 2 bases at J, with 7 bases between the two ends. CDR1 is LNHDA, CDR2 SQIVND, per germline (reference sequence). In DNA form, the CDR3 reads TGTGCCAGTAGTATCGGAGTACAAGAGACCCAGTACTTC. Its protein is CASSIGVQETQYF. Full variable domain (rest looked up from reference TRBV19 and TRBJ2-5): DGGITQSPKYLFRKEGQNVTLSCEQNLNHDAMYWYRQDPGQGLRLIYYSQIVNDFQKGDIAEGYSVSREKKESFPLTVTSAQKNPTAFYLCASSIGVQETQYFGPGTRLLVL.

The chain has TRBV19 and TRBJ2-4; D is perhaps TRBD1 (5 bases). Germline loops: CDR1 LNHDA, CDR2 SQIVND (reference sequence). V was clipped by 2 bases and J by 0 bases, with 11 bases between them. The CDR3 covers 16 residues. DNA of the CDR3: TGTGCCAGTAGTATACGGGCAGGGATAGCCAAAAACATTCAGTACTTC. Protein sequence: CASSIRAGIAKNIQYF.

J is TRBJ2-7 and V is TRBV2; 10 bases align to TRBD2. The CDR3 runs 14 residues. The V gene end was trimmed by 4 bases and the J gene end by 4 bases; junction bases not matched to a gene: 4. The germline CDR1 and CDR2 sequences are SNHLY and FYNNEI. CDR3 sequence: CASSVAGGKYEQYF. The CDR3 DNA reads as TGTGCCAGCAGTGTAGCGGGAGGCAAGTACGAGCAGTACTTC. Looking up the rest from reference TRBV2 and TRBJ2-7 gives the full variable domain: EPEVTQTPSHQVTQMGQEVILRCVPISNHLYFYWYRQILGQKVEFLVSFYNNEISEKSEIFDDQFSVERPDGSNFTLKIRSTKLEDSAMYFCASSVAGGKYEQYFGPGTRLTVT.

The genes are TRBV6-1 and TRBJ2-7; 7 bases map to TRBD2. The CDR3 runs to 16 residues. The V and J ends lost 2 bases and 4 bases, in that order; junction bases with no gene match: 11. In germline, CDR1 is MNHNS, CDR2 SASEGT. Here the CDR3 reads CASSERFGGRAYEQYF. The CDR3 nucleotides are TGTGCCAGCAGTGAAAGGTTTGGAGGGAGGGCTTACGAGCAGTACTTC.

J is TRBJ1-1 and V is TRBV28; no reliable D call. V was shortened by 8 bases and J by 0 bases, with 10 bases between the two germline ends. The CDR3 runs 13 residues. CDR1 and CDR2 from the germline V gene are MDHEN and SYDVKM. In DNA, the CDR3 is TGTGCCAGCGGATTGACTGTGAACACTGAAGCTTTCTTT. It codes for CASGLTVNTEAFF.

This chain's CDR3 is CAEGYRNTIYF. The CDR3 DNA reads TGTGCCGAGGGATACCGAAACACCATATATTTT. The V gene is TRBV30, the J gene TRBJ1-3, with D uncertain. From germline, CDR1 is GTSNPN and CDR2 SVGIG (reference sequence). V gave up 8 bases and J gave up 5 bases, with 10 bases separating them. CDR3 length equals 11 residues. Supplemented by reference TRBV30 and TRBJ1-3, the full variable domain reads SQTIHQWPATLVQPVGSPLSLECTVEGTSNPNLYWYRQAAGRGLQLLFYSVGIGQISSEVPQNLSASRPQDRQFILSSKKLLLSDSGFYLCAEGYRNTIYFGEGSWLTVV.

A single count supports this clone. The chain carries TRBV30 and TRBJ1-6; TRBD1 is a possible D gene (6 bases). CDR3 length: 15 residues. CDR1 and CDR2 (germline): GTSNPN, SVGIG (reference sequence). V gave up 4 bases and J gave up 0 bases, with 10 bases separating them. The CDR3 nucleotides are TGTGCCTGGACGACAGGAAGCTCCTATAATTCACCCCTCCACTTT. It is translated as CAWTTGSSYNSPLHF.

The CDR3 DNA is TGCAGCGTTAAAACGGGTCAGGATCAGCCCCAGCATTTT. Its protein is CSVKTGQDQPQHF. The V gene is TRBV29-1, the J gene TRBJ1-5, with D unresolved. The V gene lost 5 bases and the J gene lost 5 bases, with 13 bases spanning the gap. The germline gives CDR1 SQVTM, CDR2 ANQGSEA. This CDR3 is built from 13 residues. The whole variable domain, filled in from reference TRBV29-1 and TRBJ1-5, reads SAVISQKPSRDICQRGTSLTIQCQVDSQVTMMFWYRQQPGQSLTLIATANQGSEATYESGFVIDKFPISRPNLTFSTLTVSNMSPEDSSIYLCSVKTGQDQPQHFGDGTRLSIL.

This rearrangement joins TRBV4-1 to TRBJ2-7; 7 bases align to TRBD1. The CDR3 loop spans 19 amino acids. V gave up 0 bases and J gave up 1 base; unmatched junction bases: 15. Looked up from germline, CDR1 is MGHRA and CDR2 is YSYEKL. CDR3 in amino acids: CASSQEREGGASMSYEQYF. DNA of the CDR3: TGCGCCAGCAGCCAAGAAAGGGAAGGGGGCGCGTCTATGTCCTACGAGCAGTACTTC.

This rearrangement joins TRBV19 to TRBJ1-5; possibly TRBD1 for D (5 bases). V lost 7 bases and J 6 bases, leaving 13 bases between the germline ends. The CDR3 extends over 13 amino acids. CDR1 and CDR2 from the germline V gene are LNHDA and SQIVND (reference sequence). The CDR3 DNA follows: TGTGCCAGTATGGGGCAGAGCGCTCAGCCCCAGCATTTT. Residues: CASMGQSAQPQHF.

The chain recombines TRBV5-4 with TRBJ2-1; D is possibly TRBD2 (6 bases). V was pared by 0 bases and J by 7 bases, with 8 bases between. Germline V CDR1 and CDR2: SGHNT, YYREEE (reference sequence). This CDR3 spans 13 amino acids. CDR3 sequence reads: CASSLAGGNEQFF. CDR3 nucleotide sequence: TGTGCCAGCAGCTTGGCCGGGGGAAATGAGCAGTTCTTC.

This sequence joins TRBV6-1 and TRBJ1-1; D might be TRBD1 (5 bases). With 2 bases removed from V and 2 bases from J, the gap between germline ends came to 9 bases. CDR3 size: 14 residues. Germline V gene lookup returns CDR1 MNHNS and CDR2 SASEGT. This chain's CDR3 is CASSESGTNTEAFF. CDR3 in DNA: TGTGCCAGCAGTGAATCGGGGACCAACACTGAAGCTTTCTTT.

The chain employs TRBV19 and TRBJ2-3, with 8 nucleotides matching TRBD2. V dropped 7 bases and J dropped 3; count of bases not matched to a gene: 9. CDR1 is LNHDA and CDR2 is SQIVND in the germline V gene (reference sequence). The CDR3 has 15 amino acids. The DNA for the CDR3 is TGTGCCAGTACCCCGGGAGGGGGGGGGACAGATACGCAGTATTTT. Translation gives CASTPGGGGTDTQYF.

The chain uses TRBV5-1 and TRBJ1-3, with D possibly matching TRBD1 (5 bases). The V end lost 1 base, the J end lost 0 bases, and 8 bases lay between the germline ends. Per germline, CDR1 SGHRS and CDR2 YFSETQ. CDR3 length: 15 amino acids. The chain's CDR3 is CASSLTGSSGNTIYF. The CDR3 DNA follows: TGCGCCAGCAGCTTGACAGGATCCTCTGGAAACACCATATATTTT.

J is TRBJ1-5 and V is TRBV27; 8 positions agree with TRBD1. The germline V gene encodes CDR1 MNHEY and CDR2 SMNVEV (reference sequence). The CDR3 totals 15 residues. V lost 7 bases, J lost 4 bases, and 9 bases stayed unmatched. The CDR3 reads CASTPTGTGNQPQHF. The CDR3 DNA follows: TGTGCCAGCACGCCTACCGGGACAGGAAATCAGCCCCAGCATTTT.

CDR3 in DNA: TGTGCCAGCAGGAGCGGCGGGGGGGCGGATGAGCAGTTCTTC. Protein product: CASRSGGGADEQFF. The J gene is TRBJ2-1, the V gene TRBV6-1, with TRBD2 matching 9 bases. Germline V gene lookup returns CDR1 MNHNS and CDR2 SASEGT. V trimming: 6 bases; J trimming: 8 bases; junction bases outside the gene matches: 8. CDR3 length: 14 amino acids.